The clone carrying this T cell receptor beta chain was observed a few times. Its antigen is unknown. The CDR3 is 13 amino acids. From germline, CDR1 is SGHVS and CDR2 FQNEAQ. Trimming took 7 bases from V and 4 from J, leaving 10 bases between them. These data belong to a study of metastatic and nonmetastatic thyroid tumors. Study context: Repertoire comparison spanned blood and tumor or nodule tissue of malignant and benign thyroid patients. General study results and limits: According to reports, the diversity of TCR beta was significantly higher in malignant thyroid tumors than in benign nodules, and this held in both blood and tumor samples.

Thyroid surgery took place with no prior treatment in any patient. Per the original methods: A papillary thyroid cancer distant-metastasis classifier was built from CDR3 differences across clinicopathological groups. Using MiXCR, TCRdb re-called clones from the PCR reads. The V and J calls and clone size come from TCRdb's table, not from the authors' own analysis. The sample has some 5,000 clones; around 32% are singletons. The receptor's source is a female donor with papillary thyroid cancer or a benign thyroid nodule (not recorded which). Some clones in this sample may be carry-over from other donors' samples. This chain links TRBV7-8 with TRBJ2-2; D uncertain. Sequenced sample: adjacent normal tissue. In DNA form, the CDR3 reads TGTGCCAGCACCCCCCTCTCCACCGGGGAGCTGTTTTTT. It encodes CASTPLSTGELFF.